The clone carrying this TCR beta chain has a count of ten or more. Its antigen is as yet unknown. TCRdb analysed the RT-PCR reads with MiXCR anew, one entry per CDR3 protein. The sample consists of fewer than 600,000 distinct CDR3 sequences, more than 7% of them appearing once. The sample originates from a study of response to subunit inactivated influenza vaccine. Notes on the study in general: T cells newly recruited by each seasonal influenza vaccination are few, the authors suggested.

Per germline, CDR1 SGHAT and CDR2 FQNNGV. V dropped 7 bases and J dropped 0 bases, with 16 bases sitting between them. This CDR3 has 16 amino acids. The chain employs TRBV11-2 and TRBJ2-1; no firm D call. This material consisted of PBMCs from blood, taken less than 30 months after vaccination. This sequence originates from a man aged 50 to 69 who received an inactivated influenza vaccine. CDR3 DNA: TGTGCCAGCACTCCTAAGGCCAGGAGCTCCTACAATGAGCAGTTCTTC. This encodes CASTPKARSSYNEQFF.